The entry below gives a single T cell receptor beta chain sequence along with its context. The antigen remains unidentified. The sample is drawn from a study of T-cell memory formation after mild COVID-19. General study findings and limits: CD8+ contracting clones occupied EMRA, while CD4+ ones occupied mainly CM and EM. Day 37-peaking second-wave clones had unconfirmed SARS-CoV-2 specificity. Day 15 to 85 contracting clones showed balanced CD4/CD8; later expanders leaned CD4+.

V gave up 5 bases and J gave up 4 bases, with 15 bases separating them. The germline CDR1 and CDR2 sequences are MDHEN and SYDVKM. This CDR3 contains 14 residues. TCRdb recomputed calls from the 5' RACE reads with MiXCR, one row per CDR3 protein. The table has 470,000 or so distinct CDR3 sequences, about 18% seen once. The chain combines TRBV28 with TRBJ2-7; D is unclear. The clonotype originates from an adult woman who had mild COVID-19 (a few samples of this study predate the infection). Cell type and time point are not known. What was sequenced was PBMCs or a T cell subset sorted from them (not recorded which). CDR3 sequence: CASSPLVPVYEQYF. CDR3 DNA sequence: TGTGCCAGCAGTCCCCTGGTCCCTGTTTACGAGCAGTACTTC.